This T cell receptor beta chain was captured by sequencing in a study of tumor and adjacent non-tumor tissue in lung cancer. As to this clonotype: Its antigen is as yet unknown. The junction does not match germline at one end; this may be a read error.

The germline V gene has CDR1 SQVTM and CDR2 ANQGSEA. This CDR3 has 16 amino acids. RNA was extracted from bulk tissue without any cell sorting. This non-tumor lung sample came from over 3 cm beyond the tumor edge. Newly diagnosed lung cancer patients had thoracic surgery in China, August–November 2014, without prior chemotherapy. Three rounds of nested PCR, following a modified ARM-PCR protocol, produced the TCRbeta library. TCRdb passed the multiplex PCR reads through MiXCR, listing each CDR3 protein once. The sample yields roughly 90,000 distinct CDR3 sequences, 76% seen once. Study-level findings and limits: Top 100 clones took a larger repertoire share in normal lung. Tumor tissue had significantly higher TCR diversity than normal lung. Shorter survival was associated with higher TCR diversity in tumors.

The chain is built from TRBV29-1 and TRBJ2-5, with D possibly matching TRBD1 (6 bases). Sequencing was done on a sample of distant non-tumor lung tissue. This TCR was sampled from a woman in her 50s with non-small cell lung cancer. CDR3 in DNA: TGCACCGTTGAAGATCCGAGACAGGCGCCACTAGAGACCCAGCACTTC. It is translated as CTVEDPRQAPLETQHF. Combining the CDR3 with reference TRBV29-1 and TRBJ2-5 gives the whole variable domain SAVISQKPSRDICQRGTSLTIQCQVDSQVTMMFWYRQQPGQSLTLIATANQGSEATYESGFVIDKFPISRPNLTFSTLTVSNMSPEDSSIYLCTVEDPRQAPLETQHFGPGTRLLVL.